This T cell receptor (beta chain) was sequenced during a study of OX40 agonist ivuxolimab in advanced cancers. Study-level background: Patients received intravenous ivuxolimab every 2 weeks at 0.01 to 10 mg/kg. Study-level findings and limits: On average, a greater number of expanded clones characterised CD8+ T cells relative to CD4+.

Trimming took 6 bases from V and 2 from J; bases not matched to a gene: 8. The CDR3 consists of 16 residues. Germline CDR1 and CDR2: MNHNY and SVGAGI (reference sequence). Concerning this clone: Its antigen remains unidentified.

TCRdb keeps only in-frame clones here, not all; method: immunoSEQ multiplex PCR. The sample carries around 79,000 clones, 75% to 85% recorded once. The sequencing here drew on CD4+ or CD8+ T cells sorted from blood, taken in a trial of the OX40 agonist ivuxolimab. The chain has TRBV6-6 and TRBJ1-5; 9 bases align to TRBD1. The receptor was isolated from an adult with an advanced solid tumor such as melanoma, head and neck, liver or kidney cancer. CDR3 DNA: TGTGCCAGCAGATCGACGGACAGGGGTGGCAATCAGCCCCAGCATTTT. It encodes CASRSTDRGGNQPQHF.